These T cell receptor beta chains were read from a single sample in a study of blood T cells in healthy people across ages. One entry per CDR3 protein results from TCRdb running MiXCR on the 5' RACE reads. This sample has about 1,500,000 distinct CDR3 sequences, with around two fifths found just once. Sample: blood. The receptors were sampled from a woman under 30 in good health. Each CDR3 is given with its conserved first and last residue. The order of the fields is J gene, D gene, V gene, clone size, CDR3 protein, CDR3 DNA. The D gene is left open where the match is weak. Not all rows give a size; the values are once, few, many and, for expanded clones, a class.

TRBJ1-1	.	TRBV11-2	few	CASSLVIGGANTGAFF	TGTGCCAGCAGCTTAGTCATCGGGGGCGCGAACACTGGAGCTTTCTTT
TRBJ1-4	.	TRBV6-5	once	CASSFEQANEKLFF	TGTGCCAGCAGTTTCGAACAAGCTAATGAAAAACTGTTTTTT
TRBJ2-6	TRBD1	TRBV27	.	CASSPPTGGGYVLTF	TGTGCCAGCAGTCCACCGACAGGGGGTGGTTACGTCCTGACTTTC
TRBJ2-5	.	TRBV30	.	CAWTGGGETQYF	TGTGCCTGGACAGGTGGAGGGGAGACCCAGTACTTC
TRBJ2-5	TRBD2	TRBV12-3/TRBV12-4	.	CASSPAKAGAPLHNEQYF	TGTGCCAGCAGCCCCGCCAAAGCGGGGGCCCCGCTACACAATGAGCAGTACTTC
TRBJ2-1	TRBD2	TRBV29-1	few	CSVARGGGATGEQFF	TGCAGCGTTGCAAGGGGCGGGGGGGCCACTGGCGAGCAGTTCTTC
TRBJ2-1	TRBD1	TRBV29-1	few	CSVDTRGRGPEQFF	TGCAGCGTTGACACTCGGGGCAGGGGGCCTGAGCAGTTCTTC
TRBJ2-1	.	TRBV5-1	few	CASGLGWGPENKGEQFF	TGCGCCAGCGGACTGGGGTGGGGGCCTGAGAATAAGGGTGAGCAGTTCTTC
TRBJ2-3	TRBD2	TRBV6-2/TRBV6-3	few	CASSKTPAGESSDTQYF	TGTGCCAGCAGTAAGACACCAGCGGGGGAATCATCAGATACGCAGTATTTT
TRBJ2-1	TRBD2	TRBV6-6	.	CASRHTSGGEQFF	TGTGCCAGCAGACATACTAGCGGGGGGGAGCAGTTCTTC
TRBJ2-4	TRBD2	TRBV5-1	.	CASSPLRASGSDEQYF	TGCGCCAGCAGCCCCCTGCGGGCTAGCGGGAGTGATGAGCAGTACTTC
TRBJ1-1	.	TRBV3-1	.	CASSERLVDRNTEAFF	TGTGCCAGCAGCGAAAGGTTGGTGGACAGGAACACTGAAGCTTTCTTT
TRBJ2-1	.	TRBV2	few	CASSKTEFSYNEQFF	TGTGCCAGCAGCAAAACAGAGTTCTCCTACAATGAGCAGTTCTTC
TRBJ1-2	TRBD1	TRBV4-1	.	CASSQETGGGNYGYTF	TGCGCCAGCAGCCAGGAAACAGGGGGCGGTAACTATGGCTACACCTTC
TRBJ2-1	.	TRBV5-1	few	CASRPMRTENNEQFF	TGCGCCAGCAGACCCATGAGGACAGAAAACAATGAGCAGTTCTTC
TRBJ2-7	TRBD1	TRBV12-3/TRBV12-4	.	CASSHRDSAYEQYF	TGTGCCAGCAGCCACCGGGACAGTGCCTACGAGCAGTACTTC
TRBJ2-5	.	TRBV5-1	.	CASSLYGGQETQYF	TGCGCCAGCAGCTTGTACGGGGGCCAAGAGACCCAGTACTTC
TRBJ2-7	TRBD1	TRBV5-1	few	CASSAGTGSLSYEQYF	TGCGCCAGCAGCGCCGGGACAGGGAGTCTATCCTACGAGCAGTACTTC
TRBJ2-3	TRBD2	TRBV3-1	few	CASSRLTGTSNTQYF	TGTGCCAGCAGTCGATTAACCGGGACTAGCAATACGCAGTATTTT
TRBJ1-2	.	TRBV20-1	.	CSARESAKSNYGYTF	TGCAGTGCTAGAGAGTCAGCCAAATCTAACTATGGCTACACCTTC
TRBJ2-3	TRBD2	TRBV7-2	.	CASSFGAGGGDTQYF	TGTGCCAGCAGCTTTGGCGCGGGCGGGGGTGATACGCAGTATTTT
TRBJ2-5	TRBD2	TRBV9	few	CASSVELTSGEETQYF	TGTGCCAGCAGCGTAGAGTTGACTAGCGGGGAAGAGACCCAGTACTTC
TRBJ2-3	.	TRBV6-6	.	CASSYLRVYRGDTQYF	TGTGCCAGCAGTTACCTCCGGGTCTATCGCGGAGATACGCAGTATTTT
TRBJ2-7	TRBD2	TRBV11-1	few	CASSSERGATYEQYF	TGTGCCAGCAGCTCCGAGCGGGGGGCGACCTACGAGCAGTACTTC
TRBJ1-2	TRBD1	TRBV10-2	few	CASSESNPGQGAYYGYTF	TGCGCCAGCAGTGAGTCGAACCCGGGACAGGGGGCCTACTATGGCTACACCTTC
TRBJ1-2	.	TRBV5-1	few	CASSWDGTLGGGYTF	TGCGCCAGCAGCTGGGACGGGACATTGGGTGGTGGCTACACCTTC